This is a list of T cell receptor beta chains from one sample in a study of identical twins. TCRdb reanalysed the 5' RACE reads using MiXCR and keeps one entry per CDR3 protein. In the table there are 200,000 to 250,000 distinct CDR3 sequences, less than 8% of which are singletons. This sample also appeared in a second study, on yellow fever vaccine responses in identical twins.

Specimen: memory (CD45RO+) T cells sorted from blood. These receptors originate from a woman aged 18-29 years in good health. The CDR3 runs from the conserved cysteine through the conserved F or W. Each record gives: J gene, clone size, V gene, D gene, CDR3 protein, CDR3 DNA. A D gene is named only where the DNA matches it firmly. Only some rows state a clone size, as once, few, many or a class for expanded clones.

j_call: TRBJ2-7
clone_size: NA
v_call: TRBV6-2/TRBV6-3
d_call: TRBD1
cdr3_aa: CATGTGLYEQYF
cdr3_nt: TGTGCCACCGGGACAGGGCTCTACGAGCAGTACTTC

j_call: TRBJ1-5
clone_size: NA
v_call: TRBV2
d_call: NA
cdr3_aa: CASRSVRPDSNQPQHF
cdr3_nt: TGTGCCAGCAGGTCGGTGAGGCCCGATAGCAATCAGCCCCAGCATTTT

j_call: TRBJ2-2
clone_size: many
v_call: TRBV4-2
d_call: NA
cdr3_aa: CASSQRGTGELFF
cdr3_nt: TGTGCCAGCAGCCAAAGGGGCACCGGGGAGCTGTTTTTT

j_call: TRBJ2-4
clone_size: many
v_call: TRBV4-3
d_call: NA
cdr3_aa: CASSRAGTPIQYF
cdr3_nt: TGCGCCAGCAGCCGAGCCGGGACTCCAATTCAGTACTTC

j_call: TRBJ2-1
clone_size: NA
v_call: TRBV4-3
d_call: NA
cdr3_aa: CASSQGSSPLGEQFF
cdr3_nt: TGCGCCAGCAGCCAGGGTAGTAGCCCCCTAGGTGAGCAGTTCTTC

j_call: TRBJ1-2
clone_size: many
v_call: TRBV2
d_call: NA
cdr3_aa: CASSGDNRAGYTF
cdr3_nt: TGTGCCAGCAGTGGTGATAACAGGGCCGGCTACACCTTC

j_call: TRBJ1-6
clone_size: NA
v_call: TRBV12-3/TRBV12-4
d_call: NA
cdr3_aa: CASSLGGIALHF
cdr3_nt: TGTGCCAGCAGTTTAGGGGGCATCGCCCTCCACTTT

j_call: TRBJ1-1
clone_size: few
v_call: TRBV6-1
d_call: NA
cdr3_aa: CASGERRENTEAFF
cdr3_nt: TGTGCCAGCGGAGAGAGGAGGGAGAACACTGAAGCTTTCTTT

j_call: TRBJ2-5
clone_size: NA
v_call: TRBV9
d_call: NA
cdr3_aa: CASSVAPSETQYF
cdr3_nt: TGTGCCAGCAGCGTAGCCCCTAGCGAGACCCAGTACTTC

j_call: TRBJ2-1
clone_size: NA
v_call: TRBV6-5
d_call: TRBD2
cdr3_aa: CASSSAGGTPNEQFF
cdr3_nt: TGTGCCAGCAGTTCAGCGGGAGGGACCCCCAATGAGCAGTTCTTC

j_call: TRBJ1-5
clone_size: many
v_call: TRBV20-1
d_call: NA
cdr3_aa: CSASRGDSNQPQHF
cdr3_nt: TGCAGTGCTAGTCGGGGGGATAGCAATCAGCCCCAGCATTTT

j_call: TRBJ2-3
clone_size: NA
v_call: TRBV27
d_call: NA
cdr3_aa: CASRGGASTDTQYF
cdr3_nt: TGTGCCAGCAGAGGAGGAGCGAGCACAGATACGCAGTATTTT

j_call: TRBJ2-6
clone_size: few
v_call: TRBV4-3
d_call: NA
cdr3_aa: CASSRGSMAGTSGANVLTF
cdr3_nt: TGCGCCAGCAGCCGGGGAAGCATGGCTGGTACATCTGGGGCCAACGTCCTGACTTTC

j_call: TRBJ1-1
clone_size: many
v_call: TRBV20-1
d_call: NA
cdr3_aa: CSASGGHTEAFF
cdr3_nt: TGCAGTGCTAGTGGGGGACACACTGAAGCTTTCTTT

j_call: TRBJ2-7
clone_size: many
v_call: TRBV5-6
d_call: NA
cdr3_aa: CASSFYYSEQYF
cdr3_nt: TGTGCCAGCAGCTTCTATTACTCCGAGCAGTACTTC

j_call: TRBJ2-3
clone_size: few
v_call: TRBV28
d_call: NA
cdr3_aa: CASPPGGVWSDTQYF
cdr3_nt: TGTGCCAGCCCTCCAGGGGGGGTATGGAGTGATACGCAGTATTTT

j_call: TRBJ2-3
clone_size: many
v_call: TRBV2
d_call: NA
cdr3_aa: CASSGLGATDTQYF
cdr3_nt: TGTGCCAGCAGTGGTTTGGGGGCCACAGATACGCAGTATTTT